This section outlines one T cell receptor (beta chain) sequence together with its context. This record comes from a study of identical twins. Between the trimmed V and J ends, which lost 4 bases and 3 bases, there was a span of 14 bases. Germline CDR1 reads SGHRS; CDR2 reads YFSETQ. The CDR3 contains 15 residues. TCRdb re-derived calls from the 5' RACE reads in MiXCR, one entry per CDR3 protein. Of 400,000 to 500,000 distinct CDR3 sequences in the sample, around a sixth were seen once. Specimen: naive T cells sorted from blood. V usage is TRBV5-1 and J usage is TRBJ2-1; D is perhaps TRBD1 or TRBD2 (6 bases each). This TCR derives from a man aged 45 to 65 in good health. The CDR3 region is CASSPKGGDYNEQFF. In DNA, the CDR3 is TGCGCCAGCAGCCCGAAGGGGGGCGACTACAATGAGCAGTTCTTC.